These 21 T cell receptor beta chains originate from one sample sequenced in a study of vaccination effects on CD4 cells after COVID-19. Measured with immunoSEQ multiplex PCR; TCRdb has only the in-frame clones, and not every one. The sample records about 73,000 clones, 60% to 75% being singletons. Antigens of these TCRs are unknown. Antigen-specific CD4+ T cell clonotypes were called by their expansion after viral peptide-pool culture in ViraFEST. Following an approximately eleven-day culture, CD4+ T cells were purified. The healthy vaccine recipients, who had no prior SARS-CoV-2 infection, showed negative nucleocapsid antibodies. Sequenced material: CD4+ T cells from PBMCs cultured with HCoV-NL63 spike peptides, taken before COVID-19 vaccination. The receptors stem from a human donor who received a COVID-19 vaccine.

CDR3 in DNA: TGTGCCACCAGTGACGCAGGGGGCAGACCTGAAAAACTGTTTTTT. It codes for CATSDAGGRPEKLFF. This chain uses TRBV24-1 with TRBJ1-4, with 8 bases identical to TRBD1. In germline, CDR1 is KGHDR, CDR2 SFDVKD. With 4 bases clipped from V and 7 bases from J, the junction kept 7 bases outside the gene matches. The CDR3 is 15 amino acids.

The chain carries TRBV6-5 and TRBJ1-2; D is undetermined. The CDR3 runs to 14 residues. Trimming stripped 4 bases from V and 3 bases from J, with 12 bases between. Germline V gene sequence: CDR1 MNHEY, CDR2 SVGAGI. CDR3 in DNA: TGTGCCAGCAGTTTCCGGGATACCTACTATGGCTACACCTTC. Protein: CASSFRDTYYGYTF.

The chain has TRBV29-1 and TRBJ2-5; possible D gene TRBD2, 6 bases. The CDR3 extends over 13 amino acids. Germline V gives CDR1 SQVTM, CDR2 ANQGSEA. V lost 2 bases and J lost 2, with 9 bases in between. CDR3 sequence: CSVELRGQETQYF. In DNA form, the CDR3 reads TGCAGCGTTGAACTGCGGGGACAAGAGACCCAGTACTTC.

The rearrangement joins TRBV3-1 (or the pseudogene TRBV3-2) to TRBJ1-5; D not resolved. Per germline, CDR1 LGHDT and CDR2 YNNKEL (reference sequence). The CDR3 is made up of 16 amino acids. Trimming removed 0 bases from V and 2 bases from J, with 11 bases in between. The CDR3 spells CASSQDSGSRNQPQHF. CDR3 nucleotide sequence: TGTGCCAGCAGCCAAGATTCGGGGTCGCGCAATCAGCCCCAGCATTTT.

This chain uses TRBV3-1 (or the pseudogene TRBV3-2) with TRBJ2-5; 9 nucleotides line up with TRBD2. The V gene end was trimmed by 1 base and the J gene end by 5 bases; junction bases not matched to a gene: 8. Per germline, CDR1 LGHDT and CDR2 YNNKEL (reference sequence). The CDR3 is made up of 16 amino acids. CDR3 in amino acids: CASSQGGSGGRETQYF. CDR3 DNA: TGTGCCAGCAGCCAAGGTGGCAGCGGGGGGAGGGAGACCCAGTACTTC.

The rearrangement joins TRBV18 to TRBJ2-2, with D perhaps matching TRBD1 (5 bases). Germline CDR1 KGHSH, CDR2 LQKENI. The CDR3 runs 16 residues. Trimming stripped 6 bases from V and 1 base from J, with 15 bases between. The CDR3 nucleotides are TGTGCCAGCTCCACCGTCAGGGTCAAGAACACCGGGGAGCTGTTTTTT. It translates to CASSTVRVKNTGELFF.

V gene TRBV5-1 combines with J gene TRBJ1-2; TRBD1 might be the D (5 bases). This CDR3 region has 15 residues. V was pared by 0 bases and J by 5 bases, with 14 bases between. Germline V lookup: CDR1 SGHRS, CDR2 YFSETQ. The CDR3, as DNA: TGCGCCAGCAGCTTGGTTTCGGGGGAGACTTATGGCTACACCTTC. Protein: CASSLVSGETYGYTF.

The V gene is TRBV7-3, the J gene TRBJ1-2; D is perhaps TRBD1 (5 bases). This CDR3 is built from 13 residues. Trimming stripped 6 bases from V and 7 bases from J, with 15 bases between. Germline V gene lookup returns CDR1 SGHTA and CDR2 FQGTGA. The CDR3 reads CASSWDSEGGYTF. The CDR3 DNA sequence: TGTGCCAGCAGTTGGGACTCCGAAGGTGGCTACACCTTC.

CDR3: CASTKGDRATYGYTF. CDR3 sequence (DNA): TGTGCCAGCACCAAGGGGGACAGGGCGACCTATGGCTACACCTTC. This chain joins TRBV7-9 and TRBJ1-2; 9 positions match TRBD1. The CDR3 sequence is 15 residues long. V was clipped by 7 bases and J by 4 bases; unmatched bases: 10. Germline lookup yields CDR1 SEHNR and CDR2 FQNEAQ (reference sequence).

This clone has a single count. The chain uses TRBV2 and TRBJ1-2; perhaps TRBD1 as D (6 bases). Deletions cut 7 bases from V and 7 bases from J, with 10 bases between. This CDR3 is 11 amino acids long. CDR1 and CDR2 from the germline V gene are SNHLY and FYNNEI. CDR3 region: CASTTGSGYTF. CDR3 nucleotide sequence: TGTGCCAGCACTACAGGGTCTGGCTACACCTTC.

The V call is TRBV30, the J call TRBJ2-5, with 7 bases that match TRBD2. Germline V gene sequence: CDR1 GTSNPN, CDR2 SVGIG (reference sequence). This CDR3 contains 15 residues. Trimming cost V 2 bases and J 4 bases; bases outside gene matches: 10. CDR3 coding DNA: TGTGCCTGGAGTTTGGGGTGGGGACTACGAGAGACCCAGTACTTC. Amino acid sequence: CAWSLGWGLRETQYF.

This clone was seen only a few times. The chain has TRBV12-3 or TRBV12-4 and TRBJ1-1, with TRBD1 identical over 7 bases. The ends lost 9 bases at V and 7 bases at J; junction bases unmatched: 11. The length of the CDR3 is 13 residues. The CDR3 protein is CARASGTDFEAFF. CDR3 nucleotide sequence: TGTGCCAGGGCCTCCGGGACAGATTTTGAAGCTTTCTTT.

The rearrangement joins TRBV3-1 (or the pseudogene TRBV3-2) to TRBJ1-2; D might be TRBD1 (5 bases). The germline CDR1 and CDR2 sequences are LGHDT and YNNKEL (reference sequence). Between the trimmed V and J ends, which lost 1 base and 4 bases, there was a span of 13 bases. The CDR3 is 15 amino acids. The CDR3 here is CASSQAQGGSYGYTF. In DNA, the CDR3 is TGTGCCAGCAGCCAAGCCCAGGGAGGTTCCTATGGCTACACCTTC.

This clone was observed a handful of times. The chain recombines TRBV5-4 with TRBJ2-4; 7 bases are a match to TRBD1. From germline, CDR1 is SGHNT and CDR2 YYREEE (reference sequence). The CDR3 covers 15 residues. V was pared by 1 base and J by 5 bases, with 6 bases of the junction left unmatched. Written as DNA, the CDR3 is TGTGCCAGCAGCTTGCGACAGGGTGGGGAAAACATTCAGTACTTC. It yields the protein CASSLRQGGENIQYF. The full variable domain, with the rest looked up from reference TRBV5-4 and TRBJ2-4, is ETGVTQSPTHLIKTRGQQVTLRCSSQSGHNTVSWYQQALGQGPQFIFQYYREEENGRGNFPPRFSGLQFPNYSSELNVNALELDDSALYLCASSLRQGGENIQYFGAGTRLSVL.

This sequence joins TRBV11-1 and TRBJ2-7, with D unclear. The CDR3 loop spans 14 amino acids. Germline CDR1 reads SGHAT; CDR2 reads FQDESV (reference sequence). V lost 5 bases, J lost 2 bases, and 13 bases lay in between. The CDR3 spells CASSVGPGTYEQYV. CDR3 sequence (DNA): TGTGCCAGCAGCGTGGGCCCAGGAACCTACGAGCAGTACGTC.

The V and J genes are TRBV5-6 and TRBJ2-7; TRBD1 aligns across 10 bases. The V segment lost 4 bases and the J segment 6 bases; nucleotides outside the gene matches: 10. The CDR3 runs to 15 residues. Germline V CDR1 and CDR2: SGHDT, YYEEEE. The CDR3 region is CASSLRAGQGTEQYV. Written as DNA, the CDR3 is TGTGCCAGCAGCCTTAGGGCGGGACAGGGGACCGAGCAGTACGTC.

This sequence joins TRBV7-9 and TRBJ1-1, with 9 bases fitting TRBD1. V lost 3 bases to trimming and J lost 6 bases; unmatched junction nucleotides: 8. This CDR3 is 15 amino acids long. CDR1 and CDR2 (germline): SEHNR, FQNEAQ (reference sequence). Written as DNA, the CDR3 is TGTGCCAGCAGCTTGCGACAGGGGGGAGGGCCTGAAGCTTTCTTT. Protein: CASSLRQGGGPEAFF. The variable domain in full, completed from reference TRBV7-9 and TRBJ1-1, reads DTGVSQNPRHKITKRGQNVTFRCDPISEHNRLYWYRQTLGQGPEFLTYFQNEAQLEKSRLLSDRFSAERPKGSFSTLEIQRTEQGDSAMYLCASSLRQGGGPEAFFGQGTRLTVV.

The chain has TRBV2 and TRBJ2-3; no reliable D call. Trimming removed 2 bases at V and 0 bases at J, with 3 bases between. Germline V gene lookup returns CDR1 SNHLY and CDR2 FYNNEI. The CDR3 is made up of 13 amino acids. CDR3 loop: CASSERSTDTQYF. CDR3 DNA: TGTGCCAGCAGTGAAAGGAGCACAGATACGCAGTATTTT.

The rearrangement joins TRBV6-5 to TRBJ2-3; D ambiguous. V gave up 6 bases and J gave up 6 bases, with 7 bases separating them. CDR3 length: 11 amino acids. Germline V CDR1 and CDR2: MNHEY, SVGAGI. This CDR3 reads CASRTKDTQYF. The CDR3, as DNA: TGTGCCAGCAGAACGAAGGATACGCAGTATTTT.

This clone was picked up a small number of times. The chain couples TRBV7-9 to TRBJ1-4; D is uncertain. V was trimmed by 6 bases and J by 5 bases, leaving 13 bases between them. This CDR3 has 14 amino acids. Germline CDR1 reads SEHNR; CDR2 reads FQNEAQ (reference sequence). The CDR3 reads CASRVDGANEKLFF. DNA of the CDR3: TGTGCCAGCAGGGTGGACGGTGCGAATGAAAAACTGTTTTTT.

The V and J genes are TRBV5-1 and TRBJ2-2; the match to TRBD2 covers 14 bases. The CDR3 covers 17 residues. CDR1 and CDR2 from the germline V gene are SGHRS and YFSETQ. Unmatched junction bases numbered 4, after V lost 2 bases and J lost 4 bases. CDR3 in amino acids: CASSFGLAGGVTGELFF. CDR3 bases: TGCGCCAGCAGCTTCGGACTAGCGGGGGGTGTCACCGGGGAGCTGTTTTTT.